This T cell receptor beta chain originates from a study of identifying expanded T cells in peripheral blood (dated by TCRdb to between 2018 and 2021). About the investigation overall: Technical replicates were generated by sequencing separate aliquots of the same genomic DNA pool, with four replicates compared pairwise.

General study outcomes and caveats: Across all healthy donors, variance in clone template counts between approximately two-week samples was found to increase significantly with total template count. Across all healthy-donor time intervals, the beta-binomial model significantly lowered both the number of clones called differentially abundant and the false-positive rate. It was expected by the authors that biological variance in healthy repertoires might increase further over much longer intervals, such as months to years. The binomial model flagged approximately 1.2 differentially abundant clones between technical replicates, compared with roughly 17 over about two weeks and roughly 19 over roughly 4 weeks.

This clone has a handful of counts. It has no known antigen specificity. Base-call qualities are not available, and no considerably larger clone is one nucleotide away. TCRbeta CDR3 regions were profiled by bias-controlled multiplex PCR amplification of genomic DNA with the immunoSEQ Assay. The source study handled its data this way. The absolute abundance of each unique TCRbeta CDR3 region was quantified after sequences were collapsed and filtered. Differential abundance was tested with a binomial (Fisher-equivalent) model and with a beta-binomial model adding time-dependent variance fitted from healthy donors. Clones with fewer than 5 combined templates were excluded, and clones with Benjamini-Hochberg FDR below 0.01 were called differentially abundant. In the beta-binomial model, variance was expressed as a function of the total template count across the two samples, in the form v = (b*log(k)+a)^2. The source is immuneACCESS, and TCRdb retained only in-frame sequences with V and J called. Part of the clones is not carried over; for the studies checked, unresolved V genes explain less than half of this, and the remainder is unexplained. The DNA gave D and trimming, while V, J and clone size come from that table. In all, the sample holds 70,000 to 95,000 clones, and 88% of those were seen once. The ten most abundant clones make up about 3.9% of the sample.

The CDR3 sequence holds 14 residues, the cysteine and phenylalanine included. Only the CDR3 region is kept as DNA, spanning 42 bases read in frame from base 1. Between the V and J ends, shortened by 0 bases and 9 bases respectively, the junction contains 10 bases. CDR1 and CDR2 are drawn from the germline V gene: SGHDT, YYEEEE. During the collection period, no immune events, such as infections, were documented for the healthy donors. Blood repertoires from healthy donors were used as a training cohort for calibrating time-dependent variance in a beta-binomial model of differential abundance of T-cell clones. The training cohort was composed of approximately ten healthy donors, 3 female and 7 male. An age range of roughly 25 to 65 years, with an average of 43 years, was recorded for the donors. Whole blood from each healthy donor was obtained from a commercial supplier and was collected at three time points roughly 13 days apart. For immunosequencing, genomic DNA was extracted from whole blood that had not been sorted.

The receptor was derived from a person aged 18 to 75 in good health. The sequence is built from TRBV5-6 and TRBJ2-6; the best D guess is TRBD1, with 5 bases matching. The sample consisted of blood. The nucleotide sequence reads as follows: TGTGCCAGCAGCTTGGGGCAGGGTCACAACGTCCTGACTTTC. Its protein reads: CASSLGQGHNVLTF.